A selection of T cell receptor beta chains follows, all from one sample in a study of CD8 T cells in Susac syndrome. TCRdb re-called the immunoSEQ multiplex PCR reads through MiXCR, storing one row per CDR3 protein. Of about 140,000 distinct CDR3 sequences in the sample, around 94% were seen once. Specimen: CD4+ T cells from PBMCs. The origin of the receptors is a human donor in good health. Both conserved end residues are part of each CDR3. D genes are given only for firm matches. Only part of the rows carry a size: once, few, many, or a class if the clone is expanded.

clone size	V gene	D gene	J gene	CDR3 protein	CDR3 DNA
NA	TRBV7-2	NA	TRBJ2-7	CASSQKALSPHEQYF	TGTGCCAGCAGTCAAAAGGCCCTCTCTCCACACGAGCAGTACTTC
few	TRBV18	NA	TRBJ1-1	CASSRLNTEAFF	TGTGCCAGCTCACGATTGAACACTGAAGCTTTCTTT
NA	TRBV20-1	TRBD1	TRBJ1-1	CSASRTGVEAFF	TGCAGTGCTTCCCGGACAGGGGTTGAAGCTTTCTTT
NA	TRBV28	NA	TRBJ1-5	CASTLYGFNQPQHF	TGTGCCAGCACCTTATACGGGTTCAATCAGCCCCAGCATTTT
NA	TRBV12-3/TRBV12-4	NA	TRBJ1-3	CASSLRNTIYF	TGTGCCAGCAGTTTAAGAAACACCATATATTTT
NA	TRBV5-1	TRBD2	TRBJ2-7	CASSSGLAPSEQYF	TGCGCCAGCAGCTCGGGACTAGCCCCGAGCGAGCAGTACTTC
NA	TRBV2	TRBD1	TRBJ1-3	CASTTDRGRENTIYF	TGTGCCAGCACTACCGACAGGGGGCGGGAAAACACCATATATTTT
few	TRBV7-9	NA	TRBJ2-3	CASSLSADTQYF	TGTGCCAGCAGCTTATCCGCAGATACGCAGTATTTT
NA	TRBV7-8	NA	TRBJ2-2	CASSSPLAGRTGELFF	TGTGCCAGCAGCTCGCCCCTAGCAGGGAGAACCGGGGAGCTGTTTTTT
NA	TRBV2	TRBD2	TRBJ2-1	CASTVEGGRGKNEQFF	TGTGCCAGCACGGTCGAGGGAGGGCGCGGGAAAAATGAGCAGTTCTTC
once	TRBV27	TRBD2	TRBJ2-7	CASQPRGGTKGQYF	TGTGCCAGCCAACCGAGGGGAGGGACTAAAGGGCAGTACTTC
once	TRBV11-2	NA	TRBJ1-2	CASSLAGQVWGYTF	TGTGCCAGCAGCTTAGCCGGGCAGGTCTGGGGCTACACCTTC